This TCR beta chain was captured by sequencing in a study of T-cell reconstitution after alpha-beta-depleted transplantation in children. The TCRbeta library incorporated unique molecular identifiers. TCRdb processed the PCR reads anew with MiXCR; each CDR3 protein has one entry. The sample consists of a few hundred thousand distinct CDR3 sequences, approximately 12% of them appearing once. General study results and limits: Alpha-beta T cells present about two months after transplant were reported to originate from several hundred expanded graft clones. It was newly produced T cells that mostly accounted for T-cell counts and diversity one year after transplant. Surviving recipient T cells and intrathymic progenitors accounted for some patients' high TCRbeta diversity at day 60.

On this clonotype itself: Its antigen remains unknown.

The sequencing used PBMCs, mostly from graft donor cells, collected 360 days after TCRalphabeta/CD19-depleted stem cell transplant. The source is a male patient between 10 and 17 years old who had a stem cell transplant for acute myeloid leukemia, so the T cells may come from the graft donor.

CDR3 sequence reads: CSAPDRLKLYEQYF. CDR3 nucleotide sequence: TGCAGTGCTCCGGACAGGCTAAAACTCTACGAGCAGTACTTC. V is TRBV20-1 and J is TRBJ2-7, with 7 bases aligning to TRBD1. Germline V gene lookup returns CDR1 DFQATT and CDR2 SNEGSKA (reference sequence). The V gene end was trimmed by 5 bases and the J gene end by 3 bases; junction bases not matched to a gene: 10. CDR3 length: 14 amino acids.